These 3 T cell receptor beta chains originate from one sample sequenced in a study of cytomegalovirus exposure and HLA in healthy donors. The primer mix had 60 Vbeta and 13 Jbeta primers. Using immunoSEQ multiplex PCR, the repertoire was profiled, and TCRdb retains in-frame clones only, with some absent. This sample has over 150,000 clones, with over 75% found just once. Sequencing was done on a sample of PBMCs. The source of these receptors is a boy aged 2 to 10 in good health and CMV-seronegative.

The chain links TRBV23-1 to TRBJ1-2; TRBD1 might be the D (5 bases). TRBV23-1 is classed as an ORF, of uncertain function. This CDR3 is 13 amino acids long. The V end was cut by 7 bases, the J end by 6 bases, with 15 bases between. CDR3 DNA sequence: TGCGCCAGCATACGGGGGGATAAGAATGGCTACACCTTC. Amino acids: CASIRGDKNGYTF.

This sequence joins TRBV7-2 and TRBJ2-7; perhaps TRBD2 as D (5 bases). Trimming cost V 1 base and J 4 bases, with 20 bases left between them. The CDR3 has 17 amino acids. Germline V gene lookup returns CDR1 SGHTA and CDR2 FQGNSA. The DNA of the CDR3 is TGTGCCAGCAGCTTAGTGAGGGCTCCCCTCGGCCCTTACGAGCAGTACTTC. Its translation: CASSLVRAPLGPYEQYF.

The J gene is TRBJ1-6, the V gene TRBV25-1; 8 nucleotides line up with TRBD1. This CDR3 region has 13 residues. Germline-derived CDR1 and CDR2 are MGHDK and SYGVNS. Trimming took 3 bases from V and 12 from J; bases not matched to a gene: 4. DNA for the CDR3: TGTGCCAGCAGTGACGGGACAGGTATACCCCTCCACTTT. This gives the protein CASSDGTGIPLHF.